These 9 T cell receptor beta chains were all obtained from the same sample, sequenced in a study of blood T cell repertoires in COVID-19. Libraries were prepared by immunoSEQ multiplex PCR; TCRdb keeps only in-frame clonotypes and omits some of them. The profile shows roughly 200,000 clones, around four fifths of them singletons. Sequencing was carried out using peripheral blood. The receptors stem from a woman over 75 with active or convalescent COVID-19.

CDR3 protein: CASSLESLGNTEAFF. CDR3 bases: TGTGCCAGCAGCTTAGAATCGCTCGGGAACACTGAAGCTTTCTTT. The V call is TRBV7-9, the J call TRBJ1-1; no reliable D call. The V gene lost 1 base and the J gene lost 1 base, with 10 bases spanning the gap. The CDR3 totals 15 residues. Germline V gene lookup returns CDR1 SEHNR and CDR2 FQNEAQ (reference sequence).

V is TRBV1 and J is TRBJ2-4; TRBD2, the table's D call, lacks a check against the DNA. TRBV1 is a pseudogene segment. CDR3 size: 20 residues. CDR3 DNA sequence: TGCACCAGCAGCCCAGGACCGGGACTAGCGGGCCCCCTAGCCAAAAACATTCAGTACTTC. This gives the protein CTSSPGPGLAGPLAKNIQYF.

The CDR3 DNA reads as TGTGCCAGCAGCCGCACCGGACAGTATAATTCACCCCTCCACTTT. It specifies CASSRTGQYNSPLHF. The chain combines TRBV6-5 with TRBJ1-6; perhaps TRBD1 as D (6 bases). V lost 6 bases to trimming and J lost 4 bases, with 13 bases between them. Germline V gene sequence: CDR1 MNHEY, CDR2 SVGAGI. The length of the CDR3 is 15 residues.

This rearrangement joins TRBV9 to TRBJ1-2, with D perhaps matching TRBD1 (6 bases). CDR3 length equals 14 residues. The V gene's germline CDR1 is SGDLS and CDR2 YYNGEE. Trimming took 3 bases from V and 4 from J, leaving 13 bases between them. CDR3 residues: CASSEGGIGYGYTF. CDR3 in DNA: TGTGCCAGCAGCGAGGGGGGGATAGGCTATGGCTACACCTTC.

The chain recombines TRBV6-6 with TRBJ1-2; D call uncertain. The CDR3 spans 14 residues. Germline loops: CDR1 MNHNY, CDR2 SVGAGI (reference sequence). The V end was cut by 5 bases, the J end by 3 bases, with 13 bases between. CDR3 coding DNA: TGTGCCAGCAGTAAGTCAGCGGGGTACTATGGCTACACCTTC. Amino acid sequence: CASSKSAGYYGYTF.

The CDR3 sequence is CASGLSEPQHF. CDR3 sequence (DNA): TGTGCTAGTGGTTTGTCTGAGCCCCAGCATTTT. The chain joins TRBV12-5 to TRBJ1-5; the D is unclear. Trimming pared 2 bases from V and 8 bases from J, leaving 4 bases between. The CDR3 covers 11 residues. Germline CDR1 is LGHNT and CDR2 is FRNRAP.

CDR3 in DNA: TGTGCCAGCAGTTACTCGAGACGGAGTGACGGAGAGCAGTTCTTC. Translated: CASSYSRRSDGEQFF. J is TRBJ2-1 and V is TRBV6-6, with D unclear. The CDR3 is 15 amino acids. V gave up 0 bases and J gave up 10 bases, with 16 bases separating them. CDR1 and CDR2 from the germline V gene are MNHNY and SVGAGI (reference sequence).

This chain connects TRBV5-1 to TRBJ1-1; tentatively, D is TRBD1 (6 bases). V dropped 2 bases and J dropped 3 bases, with 11 bases sitting between them. CDR1 is SGHRS and CDR2 is YFSETQ in the germline V gene. CDR3 size: 14 residues. CDR3 residues: CASSFGTFDTEAFF. The CDR3 DNA is TGCGCCAGCAGCTTTGGGACATTCGACACTGAAGCTTTCTTT.

V is TRBV15 and J is TRBJ2-1, with 14 bases lining up with TRBD2. V lost 0 bases and J lost 7; bases outside the gene matches: 8. The germline gives CDR1 LNHNV, CDR2 YYDKDF (reference sequence). CDR3 length: 18 residues. This CDR3 reads CATSREGTSGSIVNEQFF. For the CDR3, the DNA is TGTGCCACCAGCAGAGAAGGGACTAGCGGGAGCATTGTTAATGAGCAGTTCTTC. The whole variable domain, filled in from reference TRBV15 and TRBJ2-1, reads DAMVIQNPRYQVTQFGKPVTLSCSQTLNHNVMYWYQQKSSQAPKLLFHYYDKDFNNEADTPDNFQSRRPNTSFCFLDIRSPGLGDTAMYLCATSREGTSGSIVNEQFFGPGTRLTVL.